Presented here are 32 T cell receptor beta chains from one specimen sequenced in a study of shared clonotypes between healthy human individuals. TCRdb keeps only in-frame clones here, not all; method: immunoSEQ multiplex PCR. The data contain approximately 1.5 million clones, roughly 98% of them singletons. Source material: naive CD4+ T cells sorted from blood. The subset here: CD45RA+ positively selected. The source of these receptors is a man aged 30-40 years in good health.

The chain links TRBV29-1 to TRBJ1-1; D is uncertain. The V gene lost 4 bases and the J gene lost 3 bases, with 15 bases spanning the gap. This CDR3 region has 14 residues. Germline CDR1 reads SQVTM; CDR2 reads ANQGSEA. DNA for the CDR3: TGCAGCGTTGCTTACCTAACAACGGACACTGAAGCTTTCTTT. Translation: CSVAYLTTDTEAFF.

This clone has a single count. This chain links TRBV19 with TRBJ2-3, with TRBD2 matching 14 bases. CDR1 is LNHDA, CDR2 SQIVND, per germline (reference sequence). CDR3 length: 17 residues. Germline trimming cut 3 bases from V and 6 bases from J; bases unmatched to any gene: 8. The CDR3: CASSIPRLAGGPDTQYF. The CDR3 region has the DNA TGTGCCAGTAGTATCCCTAGACTAGCGGGAGGGCCGGATACGCAGTATTTT.

In DNA, the CDR3 is TGTGCCAGCAGTGAAAGTCCGGTCTACAATCAGCCCCAGCATTTT. Translation: CASSESPVYNQPQHF. This chain uses TRBV25-1 with TRBJ1-5; no firm D call. V was trimmed by 2 bases and J by 3 bases, leaving 11 bases between them. CDR3 size: 15 residues. Germline-derived CDR1 and CDR2 are MGHDK and SYGVNS.

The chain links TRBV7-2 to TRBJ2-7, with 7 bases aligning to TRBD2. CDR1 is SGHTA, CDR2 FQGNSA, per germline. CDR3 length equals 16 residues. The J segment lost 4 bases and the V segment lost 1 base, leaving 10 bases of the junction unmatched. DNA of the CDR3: TGTGCCAGCAGCTTAGAAGACGGGAGGTTTTTGTACGAGCAGTACTTC. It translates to CASSLEDGRFLYEQYF.

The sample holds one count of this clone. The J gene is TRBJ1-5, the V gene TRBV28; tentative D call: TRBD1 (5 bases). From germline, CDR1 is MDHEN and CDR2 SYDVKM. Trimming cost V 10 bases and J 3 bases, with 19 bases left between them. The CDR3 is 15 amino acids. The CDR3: CATTRPTVANQPQHF. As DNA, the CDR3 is TGTGCCACAACCAGACCGACAGTGGCCAATCAGCCCCAGCATTTT. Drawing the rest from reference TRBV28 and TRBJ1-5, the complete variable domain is DVKVTQSSRYLVKRTGEKVFLECVQDMDHENMFWYRQDPGLGLRLIYFSYDVKMKEKGDIPEGYSVSREKKERFSLILESASTNQTSMYLCATTRPTVANQPQHFGDGTRLSIL.

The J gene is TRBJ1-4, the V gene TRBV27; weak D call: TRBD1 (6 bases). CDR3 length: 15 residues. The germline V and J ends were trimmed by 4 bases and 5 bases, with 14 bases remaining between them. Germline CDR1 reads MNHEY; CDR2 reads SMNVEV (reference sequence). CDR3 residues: CASSSGGGRNEKLFF. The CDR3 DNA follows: TGTGCCAGCAGTTCGGGGGGCGGTAGGAATGAAAAACTGTTTTTT.

The CDR3 region has the DNA TGTGCCACCAGCAGTGTGGGGACGATTCCCGGGGAGCTGTTTTTT. The encoded protein is CATSSVGTIPGELFF. V usage is TRBV15 and J usage is TRBJ2-2; either TRBD1 or TRBD2 may supply D (5 bases each). Germline V gives CDR1 LNHNV, CDR2 YYDKDF (reference sequence). The CDR3 extends over 15 amino acids. V gave up 3 bases and J gave up 6 bases, with 14 bases separating them.

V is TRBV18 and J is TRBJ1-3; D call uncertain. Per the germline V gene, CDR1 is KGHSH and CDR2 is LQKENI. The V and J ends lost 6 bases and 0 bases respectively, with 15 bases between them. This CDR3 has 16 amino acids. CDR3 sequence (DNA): TGTGCCAGCTCCCCTCTCGAGCACCTCTCTGGAAACACCATATATTTT. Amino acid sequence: CASSPLEHLSGNTIYF.

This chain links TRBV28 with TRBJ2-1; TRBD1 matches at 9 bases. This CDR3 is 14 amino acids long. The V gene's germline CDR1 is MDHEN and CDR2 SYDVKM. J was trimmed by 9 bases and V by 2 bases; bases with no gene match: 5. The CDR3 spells CASSLVQGASEQFF. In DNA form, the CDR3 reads TGTGCCAGCAGTTTAGTACAGGGGGCTAGTGAGCAGTTCTTC. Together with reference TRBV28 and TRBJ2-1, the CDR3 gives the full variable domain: DVKVTQSSRYLVKRTGEKVFLECVQDMDHENMFWYRQDPGLGLRLIYFSYDVKMKEKGDIPEGYSVSREKKERFSLILESASTNQTSMYLCASSLVQGASEQFFGPGTRLTVL.

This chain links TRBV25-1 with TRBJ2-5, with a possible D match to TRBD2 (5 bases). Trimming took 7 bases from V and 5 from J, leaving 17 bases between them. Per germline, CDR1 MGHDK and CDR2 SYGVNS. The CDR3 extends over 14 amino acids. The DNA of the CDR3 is TGTGCCAGCATCCCCGGACTGGACGGGGAGACCCAGTACTTC. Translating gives CASIPGLDGETQYF. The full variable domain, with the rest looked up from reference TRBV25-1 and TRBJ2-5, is EADIYQTPRYLVIGTGKKITLECSQTMGHDKMYWYQQDPGMELHLIHYSYGVNSTEKGDLSSESTVSRIRTEHFPLTLESARPSHTSQYLCASIPGLDGETQYFGPGTRLLVL.

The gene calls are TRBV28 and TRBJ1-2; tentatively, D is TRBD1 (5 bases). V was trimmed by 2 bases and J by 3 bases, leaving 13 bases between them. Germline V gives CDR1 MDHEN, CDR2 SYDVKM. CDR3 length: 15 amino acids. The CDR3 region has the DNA TGTGCCAGCAGTTTACAGGGCTTGCTGGACTATGGCTACACCTTC. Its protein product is CASSLQGLLDYGYTF.

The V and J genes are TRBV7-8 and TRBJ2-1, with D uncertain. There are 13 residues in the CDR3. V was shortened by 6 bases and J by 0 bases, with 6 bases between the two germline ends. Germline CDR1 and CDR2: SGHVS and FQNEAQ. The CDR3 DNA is TGTGCCAGCAGTGGCGGCTCCTACAATGAGCAGTTCTTC. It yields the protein CASSGGSYNEQFF.

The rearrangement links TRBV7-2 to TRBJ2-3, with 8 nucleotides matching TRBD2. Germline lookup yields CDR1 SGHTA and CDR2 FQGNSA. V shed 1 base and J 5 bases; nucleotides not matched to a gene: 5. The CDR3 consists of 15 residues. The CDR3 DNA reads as TGTGCCAGCAGCTTAGTAGGAGCGGGAGAAGATACGCAGTATTTT. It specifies CASSLVGAGEDTQYF.

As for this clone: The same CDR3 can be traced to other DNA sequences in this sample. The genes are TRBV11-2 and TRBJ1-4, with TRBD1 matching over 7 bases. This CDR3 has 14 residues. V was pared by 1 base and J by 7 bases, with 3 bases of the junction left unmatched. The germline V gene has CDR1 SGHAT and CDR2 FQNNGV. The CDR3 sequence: CASSLGQGGEKLFF. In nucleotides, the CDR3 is TGTGCCAGCAGCTTAGGACAGGGAGGTGAAAAACTGTTTTTT.

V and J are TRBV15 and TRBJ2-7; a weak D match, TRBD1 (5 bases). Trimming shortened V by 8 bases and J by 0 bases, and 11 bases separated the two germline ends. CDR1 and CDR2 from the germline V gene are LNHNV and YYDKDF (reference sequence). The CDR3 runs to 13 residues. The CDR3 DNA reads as TGTGCCACCGCCTACAGGACCTCCTACGAGCAGTACTTC. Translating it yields CATAYRTSYEQYF.

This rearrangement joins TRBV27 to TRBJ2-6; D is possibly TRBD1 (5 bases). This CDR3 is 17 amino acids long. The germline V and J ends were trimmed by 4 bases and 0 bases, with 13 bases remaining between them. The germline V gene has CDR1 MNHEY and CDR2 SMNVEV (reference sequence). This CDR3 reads CASSSAGLNSGANVLTF. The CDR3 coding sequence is TGTGCCAGCAGTTCCGCAGGGCTGAACTCTGGGGCCAACGTCCTGACTTTC.

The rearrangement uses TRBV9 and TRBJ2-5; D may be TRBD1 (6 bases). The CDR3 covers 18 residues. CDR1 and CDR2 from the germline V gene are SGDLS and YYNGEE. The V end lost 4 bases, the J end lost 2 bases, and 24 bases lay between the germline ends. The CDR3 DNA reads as TGTGCCAGCAGCTCTTGGGGAATACCGGGACACTCTCAAGAGACCCAGTACTTC. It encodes CASSSWGIPGHSQETQYF.

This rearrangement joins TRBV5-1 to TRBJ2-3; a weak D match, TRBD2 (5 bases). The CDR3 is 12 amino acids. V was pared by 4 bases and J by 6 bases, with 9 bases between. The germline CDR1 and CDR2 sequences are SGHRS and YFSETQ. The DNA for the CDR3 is TGCGCCAGCAGCAATTCGGGGGATACGCAGTATTTT. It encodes CASSNSGDTQYF.

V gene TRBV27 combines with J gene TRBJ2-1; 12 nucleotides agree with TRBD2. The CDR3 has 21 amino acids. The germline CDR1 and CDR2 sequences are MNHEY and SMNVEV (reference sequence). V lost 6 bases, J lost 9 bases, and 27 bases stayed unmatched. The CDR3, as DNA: TGTGCCAGCAGCCGCTCCCCCTCCGGGACAGCATCTAGCGGGAGGGCCAGTGAGCAGTTCTTC. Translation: CASSRSPSGTASSGRASEQFF.

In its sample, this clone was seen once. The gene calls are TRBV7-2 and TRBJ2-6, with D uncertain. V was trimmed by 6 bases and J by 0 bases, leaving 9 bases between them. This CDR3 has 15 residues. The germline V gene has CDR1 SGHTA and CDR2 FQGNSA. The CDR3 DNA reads TGTGCCAGCAGGCCAATGGGCTCTGGGGCCAACGTCCTGACTTTC. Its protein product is CASRPMGSGANVLTF.

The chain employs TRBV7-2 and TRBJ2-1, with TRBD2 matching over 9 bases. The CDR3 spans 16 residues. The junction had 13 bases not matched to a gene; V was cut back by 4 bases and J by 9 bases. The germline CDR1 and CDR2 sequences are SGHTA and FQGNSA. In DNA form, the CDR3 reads TGTGCCAGCAGCTCGCGAGGGGCTAGCGGGATTGGTGAGCAGTTCTTC. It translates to CASSSRGASGIGEQFF.

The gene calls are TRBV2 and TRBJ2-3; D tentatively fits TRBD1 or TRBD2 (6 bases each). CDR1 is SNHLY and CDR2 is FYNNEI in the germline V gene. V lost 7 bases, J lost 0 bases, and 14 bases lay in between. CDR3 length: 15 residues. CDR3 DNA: TGTGCCAGCACGAGGGGGGAGAGGAGCACAGATACGCAGTATTTT. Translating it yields CASTRGERSTDTQYF.

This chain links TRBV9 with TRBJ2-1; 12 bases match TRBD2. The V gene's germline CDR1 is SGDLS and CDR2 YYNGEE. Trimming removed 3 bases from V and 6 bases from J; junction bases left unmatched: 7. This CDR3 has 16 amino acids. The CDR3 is CASSARTSGKVNEQFF. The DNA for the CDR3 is TGTGCCAGCAGCGCGAGGACTAGCGGGAAGGTCAATGAGCAGTTCTTC.

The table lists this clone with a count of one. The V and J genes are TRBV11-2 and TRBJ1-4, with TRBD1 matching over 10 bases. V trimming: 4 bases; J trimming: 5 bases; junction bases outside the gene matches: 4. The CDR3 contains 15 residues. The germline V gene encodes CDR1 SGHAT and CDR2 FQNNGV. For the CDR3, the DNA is TGTGCCAGCAGCTCCGGGGACAGGGGAAATGAAAAACTGTTTTTT. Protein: CASSSGDRGNEKLFF.

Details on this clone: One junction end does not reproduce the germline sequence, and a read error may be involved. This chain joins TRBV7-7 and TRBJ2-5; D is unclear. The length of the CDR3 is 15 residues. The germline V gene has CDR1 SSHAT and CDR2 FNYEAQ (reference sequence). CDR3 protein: CASSLRPAPSETQYF. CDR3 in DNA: TGTGCTAGCAGCTTAAGGCCAGCTCCATCAGAGACCCAGTACTTC. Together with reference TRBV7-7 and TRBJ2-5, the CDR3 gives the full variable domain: GAGVSQSPRYKVTKRGQDVTLRCDPISSHATLYWYQQALGQGPEFLTYFNYEAQPDKSGLPSDRFSAERPEGSISTLTIQRTEQRDSAMYRCASSLRPAPSETQYFGPGTRLLVL.

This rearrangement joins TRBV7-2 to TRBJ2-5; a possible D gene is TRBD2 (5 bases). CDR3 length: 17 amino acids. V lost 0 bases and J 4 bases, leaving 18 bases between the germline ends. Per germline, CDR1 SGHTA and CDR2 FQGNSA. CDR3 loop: CASSLARARNGRETQYF. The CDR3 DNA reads TGTGCCAGCAGCTTAGCGCGGGCTAGGAATGGGAGAGAGACCCAGTACTTC.

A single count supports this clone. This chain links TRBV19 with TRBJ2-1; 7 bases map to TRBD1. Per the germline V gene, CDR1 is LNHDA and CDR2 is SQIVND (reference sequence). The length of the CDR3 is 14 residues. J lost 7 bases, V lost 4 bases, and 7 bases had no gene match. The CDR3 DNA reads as TGTGCCAGTAGTAGACGACAGGGTGTAAATGAGCAGTTCTTC. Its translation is CASSRRQGVNEQFF.

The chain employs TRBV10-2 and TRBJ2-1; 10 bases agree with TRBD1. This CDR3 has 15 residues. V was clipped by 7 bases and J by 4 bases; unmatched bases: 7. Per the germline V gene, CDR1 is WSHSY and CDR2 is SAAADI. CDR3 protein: CASKKPGQGYNEQFF. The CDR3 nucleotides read TGCGCCAGCAAAAAACCGGGACAGGGGTACAATGAGCAGTTCTTC.

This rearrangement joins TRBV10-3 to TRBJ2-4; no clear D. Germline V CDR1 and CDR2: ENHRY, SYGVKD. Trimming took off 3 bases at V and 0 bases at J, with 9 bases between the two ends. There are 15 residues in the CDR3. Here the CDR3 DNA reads TGTGCCATCAGTGAACCCGGGCTAGCCAAAAACATTCAGTACTTC. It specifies CAISEPGLAKNIQYF.

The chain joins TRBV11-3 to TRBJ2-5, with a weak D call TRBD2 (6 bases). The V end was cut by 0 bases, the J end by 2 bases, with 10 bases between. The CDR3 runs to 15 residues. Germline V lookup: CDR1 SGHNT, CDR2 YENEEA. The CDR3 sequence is CASSLDHSGQETQYF. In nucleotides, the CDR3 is TGTGCCAGCAGCTTAGATCATAGCGGACAAGAGACCCAGTACTTC.

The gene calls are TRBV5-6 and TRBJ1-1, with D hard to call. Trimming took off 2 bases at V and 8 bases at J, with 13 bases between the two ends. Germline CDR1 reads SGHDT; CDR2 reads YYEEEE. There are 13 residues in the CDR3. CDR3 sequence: CASSLGSDPEAFF. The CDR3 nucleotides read TGTGCCAGCAGCTTAGGATCGGACCCCGAAGCTTTCTTT.

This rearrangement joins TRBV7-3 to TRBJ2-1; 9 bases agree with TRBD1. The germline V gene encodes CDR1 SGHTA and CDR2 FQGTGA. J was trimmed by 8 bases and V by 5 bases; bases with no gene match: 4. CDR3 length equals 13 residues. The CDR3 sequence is CASSVGQGYEQFF. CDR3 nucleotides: TGTGCCAGCAGCGTGGGACAGGGCTATGAGCAGTTCTTC. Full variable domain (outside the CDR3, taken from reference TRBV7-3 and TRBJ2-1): GAGVSQTPSNKVTEKGKYVELRCDPISGHTALYWYRQSLGQGPEFLIYFQGTGAADDSGLPNDRFFAVRPEGSVSTLKIQRTERGDSAVYLCASSVGQGYEQFFGPGTRLTVL.